A selection of T cell receptor beta chains follows, all from one sample in a study of blood T cell repertoires in COVID-19. Assay: immunoSEQ multiplex PCR; the TCRdb copy retains only in-frame clones and omits some. The sample has around 95,000 clones; around four fifths are singletons. The sample comprised peripheral blood. These receptors were taken from a man aged 45-65 years with active or convalescent COVID-19. Each CDR3 is given with its conserved first and last residue.

TRBV10-3	TRBJ2-7	CAIRGTGQYEQYF
TRBV30	TRBJ1-5	CAWSVSILRGPQHF
TRBV12-3/TRBV12-4	TRBJ1-2	CASSLGYGLGYTF
TRBV9	TRBJ1-1	CASSGTQNTEAFF
TRBV9	TRBJ2-5	CASSPRGGQGSETQYF
TRBV4-2	TRBJ2-7	CASSQDRVVSYEQYF
TRBV27	TRBJ1-5	CASSSAGANQPQHF
TRBV5-1	TRBJ2-1	CASSLVLSRGYNEQFF
TRBV18	TRBJ1-5	CASSPTDRSNQPQHF
TRBV28	TRBJ1-5	CASSSPQGSNQPQHF
TRBV24-1	TRBJ1-1	CAVQGPNTEAFF
TRBV6-1	TRBJ2-5	CASSELDRGFETQYF
TRBV11-3	TRBJ2-1	CASSSYSGTGGRYNEQFF
TRBV2	TRBJ2-3	CASSELVAGVGDTQYF
TRBV27	TRBJ1-2	CASSFQGVGYGYTF
TRBV2	TRBJ1-2	CASRGQGQGYTF
TRBV30	TRBJ1-5	CAWSSGLTPQHF
TRBV28	TRBJ1-3	CASSSRLSLSGNTIYF
TRBV19	TRBJ1-1	CASSIVRAGGPVAFF
TRBV5-3	TRBJ2-1	CARSLPTSGRRNEQFF
TRBV29-1	TRBJ2-5	CSVETGYGQETQYF
TRBV27	TRBJ2-1	CASSLRLAGINEQFF
TRBV7-9	TRBJ1-1	CASSLDRFRDTEAFF
TRBV28	TRBJ1-1	CASSSGIVTEAFF
TRBV19	TRBJ2-4	CASSTGNIQYF
TRBV2	TRBJ2-3	CASRGGRADTQYF
TRBV7-7	TRBJ1-1	CASSLPGTGPRDTEAFF
TRBV29-1	TRBJ2-5	CSIYTLNGHPRETQYF
TRBV21-1	TRBJ2-7	CASSKTIGQYF
TRBV7-9	TRBJ1-1	CASSLNDRPNTEAFF
TRBV5-8	TRBJ2-3	CASSLGTLQYF
TRBV24-1	TRBJ2-2	CATRPGDRNTGELFF
TRBV10-3	TRBJ2-3	CAISESLWDRGTYF
TRBV29-1	TRBJ2-1	CSVPADYNEQFF
TRBV30	TRBJ1-6	CAWSLTDGSPLHF
TRBV6-1	TRBJ2-7	CASSEVTGASYEQYF
TRBV6-1	TRBJ2-3	CASSDFRTSSGDTQYF
TRBV6-1	TRBJ1-1	CASSEARYVGTEAFF
TRBV14	TRBJ2-1	CASSRNNEQFF
TRBV9	TRBJ1-4	CASSGRDTTEKLFF
TRBV5-4	TRBJ1-1	CASSSQGGVTEAFF
TRBV19	TRBJ2-1	CASSIDSLAGVDNEQFF
TRBV10-2	TRBJ2-5	CASSDSGGHRVQETQYF
TRBV11-3	TRBJ1-3	CASSPAVNGNTIYF
TRBV12-3/TRBV12-4	TRBJ2-2	CASLVIYGELFF
TRBV3-1/TRBV3-2	TRBJ2-1	CASSQEGSRLNEQFF
TRBV30	TRBJ1-4	CARSDGQATNEKLFF
TRBV11-3	TRBJ2-1	CASSERLAGGPPYNEQFF
TRBV2	TRBJ1-4	CASSLREPTNEKLFF
TRBV7-2	TRBJ2-1	CASSRSGRYEQFF
TRBV10-2	TRBJ2-5	CASTRLVGETQYF
TRBV11-2	TRBJ1-2	CASSFTTGNGYTF
TRBV4-1	TRBJ2-1	CASSQDSPSSYNEQFF
TRBV5-4	TRBJ2-7	CASSPGLAVDVKYF
TRBV19	TRBJ1-1	CASSITGGAGTEAFF
TRBV30	TRBJ2-3	CAWRSREGGTYTDTQYF
TRBV24-1	TRBJ2-2	CATSGRDGGELFF
TRBV28	TRBJ2-3	CASSFGIQSTDTQYF
TRBV27	TRBJ2-2	CASSQTIGTANTGELFF
TRBV11-2	TRBJ2-2	CASSFEGRGLKRGELFF